This T cell receptor beta chain was recovered during a study of T cells in localized non-small cell lung cancer. The table came from immunoSEQ multiplex PCR; TCRdb's copy has only in-frame clones and leaves some out. The sample gives 30,000 to 35,000 clones, 91% of which show up once; approximately 12% is in the top ten. This CDR3 is built from 15 residues. The trim removed 0 bases at V and 4 bases at J, leaving 2 bases unmatched. Germline V gene data show CDR1 as SGDLS and CDR2 as YYNGEE. The sequenced sample was peripheral blood mononuclear cells, obtained before any cancer treatment. The chain links TRBV9 to TRBJ1-2; 11 bases are shared with TRBD1. This sequence was found in a female donor older than 55 with stage II lung adenocarcinoma. The CDR3 here is CASSVGTGGSYGYTF. CDR3 bases: TGTGCCAGCAGCGTAGGGACAGGGGGCAGCTATGGCTACACCTTC. The full variable domain, rest sourced from reference TRBV9 and TRBJ1-2, is DSGVTQTPKHLITATGQRVTLRCSPRSGDLSVYWYQQSLDQGLQFLIQYYNGEERAKGNILERFSAQQFPDLHSELNLSSLELGDSALYFCASSVGTGGSYGYTFGSGTRLTVV.